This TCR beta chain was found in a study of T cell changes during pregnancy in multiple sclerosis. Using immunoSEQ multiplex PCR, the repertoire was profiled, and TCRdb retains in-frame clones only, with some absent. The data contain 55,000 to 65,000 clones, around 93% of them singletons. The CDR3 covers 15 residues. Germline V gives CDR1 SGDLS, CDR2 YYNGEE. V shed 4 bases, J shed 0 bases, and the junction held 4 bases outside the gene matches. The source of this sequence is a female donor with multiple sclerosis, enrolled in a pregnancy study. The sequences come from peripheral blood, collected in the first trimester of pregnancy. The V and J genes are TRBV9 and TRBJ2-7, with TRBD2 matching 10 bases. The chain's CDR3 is CASSSSGGASYEQYF. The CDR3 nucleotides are TGTGCCAGCAGCTCCAGCGGGGGGGCCTCCTACGAGCAGTACTTC.